The 24 T cell receptor beta chains below were found in one sample sequenced in a study of shared clonotypes between healthy human individuals. Clones were sequenced by immunoSEQ multiplex PCR, and TCRdb holds only the in-frame ones, with some missing. This sample carries under 150,000 clones, around 73% of them seen once, and the ten largest clones take approximately 25%. Input material: memory CD8+ T cells sorted from blood. Subset defined: CD45RO+ cells pooled with CCR7-negative TemRA cells. All receptors derive from a woman aged 25 to 39 in good health.

This chain joins TRBV6-5 and TRBJ2-7, with 12 nucleotides matching TRBD2. CDR1 and CDR2 from the germline V gene are MNHEY and SVGAGI. Unmatched junction bases numbered 6, after V lost 6 bases and J lost 6 bases. The CDR3 extends over 14 amino acids. The CDR3 is CASSRLAGEVEQYF. CDR3 DNA: TGTGCCAGCAGCAGACTAGCGGGAGAGGTCGAGCAGTACTTC.

This clone was detected a few times. The rearrangement joins TRBV27 to TRBJ2-1; 14 bases are shared with TRBD2. The germline CDR1 and CDR2 sequences are MNHEY and SMNVEV (reference sequence). After removal of 6 bases from V and 5 bases from J, the junction contained 0 bases not matched to a gene. The CDR3 is 14 amino acids. The CDR3 sequence is CASRGLAGDNEQFF. CDR3 bases: TGTGCCAGCAGGGGACTAGCGGGGGACAATGAGCAGTTCTTC.

This clone was recorded only once. V gene TRBV11-1 combines with J gene TRBJ2-5, with 7 bases matching TRBD2. The end of the DNA fits TRBJ2-7 better, so the J call may be wrong. Germline CDR1 and CDR2: SGHAT and FQDESV (reference sequence). The CDR3 runs 14 residues. The CDR3 is CASSSQRDSYEQYF. CDR3 in DNA: TGTGCCAGCAGCTCCCAGCGGGATTCCTACGAGCAGTACTTC.

The rearrangement links TRBV2 to TRBJ2-7; D gene uncertain. The V end was cut by 4 bases, the J end by 2 bases, with 12 bases between. The CDR3 is made up of 14 amino acids. Germline assignment: CDR1 SNHLY and CDR2 FYNNEI. The CDR3, as DNA: TGTGCCAGCAGTGTTGGTCAGAGTACCTACGAGCAGTACTTC. It translates to CASSVGQSTYEQYF.

This clone was counted a few times. The V gene is TRBV6-6, the J gene TRBJ2-3; possible D gene TRBD2, 5 bases. The CDR3 runs to 13 residues. Germline-derived CDR1 and CDR2 are MNHNY and SVGAGI (reference sequence). Between the trimmed V and J ends, which lost 0 bases and 5 bases, there was a span of 6 bases. The CDR3: CASSYSREDTQYF. DNA of the CDR3: TGTGCCAGCAGTTACTCACGGGAAGATACGCAGTATTTT.

The J gene is TRBJ2-5, the V gene TRBV10-1; 7 bases are a match to TRBD2. Trimming cost V 6 bases and J 3 bases; bases outside gene matches: 7. This CDR3 is 14 amino acids long. Germline CDR1 and CDR2: WNHNN and SYGVQD (reference sequence). CDR3 protein: CASSPRLAEETQYF. The DNA for the CDR3 is TGCGCCAGCAGCCCCAGACTAGCCGAAGAGACCCAGTACTTC.

The chain links TRBV28 to TRBJ2-7; 13 positions agree with TRBD2. This CDR3 has 15 amino acids. CDR1 MDHEN and CDR2 SYDVKM come from the germline V gene. Unmatched junction bases numbered 4, after V lost 5 bases and J lost 3 bases. The CDR3 DNA reads as TGTGCCAGCAGTCCCAGACTAGCGGGAGGCTACGAGCAGTACTTC. It specifies CASSPRLAGGYEQYF.

This clone is a singleton in its sample. V and J are TRBV7-9 and TRBJ1-1, with TRBD1 identical over 8 bases. This CDR3 has 16 residues. With 1 base clipped from V and 5 bases from J, the junction kept 9 bases outside the gene matches. Germline V gene lookup returns CDR1 SEHNR and CDR2 FQNEAQ (reference sequence). CDR3 bases: TGTGCCAGCAGCTTAGGACGAGACAGGGGTTCGACTGAAGCTTTCTTT. Protein product: CASSLGRDRGSTEAFF.

The V and J genes are TRBV27 and TRBJ2-7; no firm D call. Trimming took off 6 bases at V and 4 bases at J, with 4 bases between the two ends. The CDR3 contains 10 residues. Germline V CDR1 and CDR2: MNHEY, SMNVEV (reference sequence). The DNA for the CDR3 is TGTGCCAGCAGCCTTTACGAGCAGTACTTC. It translates to CASSLYEQYF.

The genes are TRBV7-9 and TRBJ2-7; D not resolved. Between the trimmed V and J ends, which lost 4 bases and 10 bases, there was a span of 14 bases. This CDR3 has 12 amino acids. Germline V gene lookup returns CDR1 SEHNR and CDR2 FQNEAQ (reference sequence). CDR3: CASSSLTIEQYF. DNA for the CDR3: TGTGCCAGCAGCTCACTAACGATAGAACAGTACTTC. Full variable domain (missing parts from reference TRBV7-9 and TRBJ2-7): DTGVSQNPRHKITKRGQNVTFRCDPISEHNRLYWYRQTLGQGPEFLTYFQNEAQLEKSRLLSDRFSAERPKGSFSTLEIQRTEQGDSAMYLCASSSLTIEQYFGPGTRLTVT.

The rearrangement uses TRBV19 and TRBJ1-1; the D is unclear. Germline CDR1 and CDR2: LNHDA and SQIVND (reference sequence). V was pared by 3 bases and J by 2 bases, with 10 bases between. The CDR3 loop spans 14 amino acids. CDR3 protein: CASSIVGANTEAFF. As DNA, the CDR3 is TGTGCCAGTAGTATCGTCGGAGCCAACACTGAAGCTTTCTTT.

J is TRBJ1-1 and V is TRBV7-6; D perhaps matches TRBD1 (5 bases). Per the germline V gene, CDR1 is SGHVS and CDR2 is FNYEAQ. CDR3 size: 16 residues. V was pared by 3 bases and J by 3 bases, with 17 bases between. The CDR3 DNA is TGTGCCAGCAGCTTCGTTCCTTCCAGGGTAGACACTGAAGCTTTCTTT. Its translation: CASSFVPSRVDTEAFF.

With respect to this clone: At one boundary the junction diverges from the germline segment, which might be a read error. The chain employs TRBV7-2 and TRBJ1-3, with D maybe TRBD1 (5 bases). The CDR3 contains 12 residues. Looked up from germline, CDR1 is SGHTA and CDR2 is FQGNSA. CDR3 in DNA: TGTGCCAGCAGCTTAGATGTCCGGACAAATGATTTT. The encoded protein is CASSLDVRTNDF.

A few counts support this clone. CDR3 loop: CASSQEEASYNEQFF. Written as DNA, the CDR3 is TGTGCCAGCAGCCAAGAGGAGGCTAGCTACAATGAGCAGTTCTTC. V usage is TRBV5-8 and J usage is TRBJ2-1; TRBD2 might be the D (5 bases). The CDR3 consists of 15 residues. V lost 4 bases and J lost 3, with 14 bases in between. Looked up from germline, CDR1 is SGHTS and CDR2 is YDEGEE.

This clone has more than one count but fewer than ten. The chain recombines TRBV4-1 with TRBJ1-1, with 7 bases fitting TRBD1. V gave up 3 bases and J gave up 2 bases; unmatched junction bases: 6. There are 15 residues in the CDR3. CDR1 MGHRA and CDR2 YSYEKL come from the germline V gene. CDR3 coding DNA: TGCGCCAGCAGCCAGGATACAGGGGAAAACACTGAAGCTTTCTTT. Its translation: CASSQDTGENTEAFF.

The V call is TRBV2, the J call TRBJ1-5, with D possibly being TRBD1 (6 bases). Germline V gene sequence: CDR1 SNHLY, CDR2 FYNNEI. The CDR3 totals 16 residues. Trimming shortened V by 6 bases and J by 4 bases, and 19 bases separated the two germline ends. The CDR3 DNA sequence: TGTGCCAGCAGGGGGGGGACAAGTGGTACGAATCAGCCCCAGCATTTT. The encoded protein is CASRGGTSGTNQPQHF. The complete variable domain, with remaining parts taken from reference TRBV2 and TRBJ1-5, reads EPEVTQTPSHQVTQMGQEVILRCVPISNHLYFYWYRQILGQKVEFLVSFYNNEISEKSEIFDDQFSVERPDGSNFTLKIRSTKLEDSAMYFCASRGGTSGTNQPQHFGDGTRLSIL.

V gene TRBV27 combines with J gene TRBJ1-1; 9 nucleotides line up with TRBD1. The CDR3 extends over 14 amino acids. Per germline, CDR1 MNHEY and CDR2 SMNVEV (reference sequence). V trimming: 2 bases; J trimming: 4 bases; junction bases outside the gene matches: 2. The CDR3: CASSLHRGPTEAFF. The CDR3 region has the DNA TGTGCCAGCAGTTTACACAGGGGGCCCACTGAAGCTTTCTTT.

The chain recombines TRBV29-1 with TRBJ2-7, with 9 bases fitting TRBD1. The CDR3 runs 13 residues. V gave up 6 bases and J gave up 2 bases; unmatched junction bases: 5. Germline lookup yields CDR1 SQVTM and CDR2 ANQGSEA. The CDR3 loop is CSVWTGEAYEQYF. CDR3 in DNA: TGCAGCGTCTGGACAGGGGAGGCCTACGAGCAGTACTTC.

The chain employs TRBV6-1 and TRBJ2-7; D possibly corresponds to TRBD1 (6 bases). The CDR3 sequence is 14 residues long. CDR1 and CDR2 from the germline V gene are MNHNS and SASEGT. V shed 4 bases and J shed 3 bases, with 13 bases lying between them. CDR3 amino acids: CASSVRGHYYEQYF. The CDR3 DNA is TGTGCCAGCAGTGTGAGGGGACACTACTACGAGCAGTACTTC.

The rearrangement uses TRBV2 and TRBJ2-3; TRBD1 agrees at 9 bases. Trimming at V came to 10 bases and at J to 4 bases, leaving 9 bases not matched to a gene. Germline lookup yields CDR1 SNHLY and CDR2 FYNNEI. There are 14 residues in the CDR3. CDR3 protein: CATETGGIADTQYF. In nucleotides, the CDR3 is TGTGCCACCGAGACAGGGGGGATCGCAGATACGCAGTATTTT.

The rearrangement links TRBV19 to TRBJ1-5; D remains ambiguous. The CDR3 contains 15 residues. The germline V gene has CDR1 LNHDA and CDR2 SQIVND (reference sequence). The V end lost 2 bases, the J end lost 0 bases, and 8 bases lay between the germline ends. DNA for the CDR3: TGTGCCAGTAGTATATGGGCAGATAGCAATCAGCCCCAGCATTTT. Residues: CASSIWADSNQPQHF.

This rearrangement joins TRBV28 to TRBJ1-2; 8 nucleotides match TRBD1. This CDR3 has 14 residues. The V segment lost 5 bases and the J segment 0 bases; nucleotides outside the gene matches: 2. Per germline, CDR1 MDHEN and CDR2 SYDVKM. CDR3 sequence reads: CASSTGGSNYGYTF. CDR3 nucleotide sequence: TGTGCCAGCAGTACAGGGGGATCTAACTATGGCTACACCTTC.

The chain joins TRBV7-9 to TRBJ1-1, with a weak D call TRBD1 (6 bases). Between the trimmed V and J ends, which lost 1 base and 4 bases, there was a span of 10 bases. The CDR3 loop spans 14 amino acids. CDR1 SEHNR and CDR2 FQNEAQ come from the germline V gene (reference sequence). The CDR3 region is CASSLGGPPTEAFF. The CDR3 DNA reads TGTGCCAGCAGCTTAGGGGGGCCCCCCACTGAAGCTTTCTTT.

The V call is TRBV5-4, the J call TRBJ2-7; perhaps TRBD1 as D (6 bases). The CDR3 has 14 residues. V was shortened by 1 base and J by 7 bases, with 15 bases between the two germline ends. Germline V gene data show CDR1 as SGHNT and CDR2 as YYREEE (reference sequence). The CDR3 is CASSLTRGTEEQYF. The CDR3 nucleotides are TGTGCCAGCAGCTTGACCAGGGGAACGGAGGAGCAGTACTTC. Filled out from reference TRBV5-4 and TRBJ2-7, the complete variable domain reads ETGVTQSPTHLIKTRGQQVTLRCSSQSGHNTVSWYQQALGQGPQFIFQYYREEENGRGNFPPRFSGLQFPNYSSELNVNALELDDSALYLCASSLTRGTEEQYFGPGTRLTVT.